The entry below gives a single TCR beta chain sequence along with its context. The antigen is not known. The method was immunoSEQ multiplex PCR; TCRdb's version includes in-frame clones alone and lacks a portion of them. The profile shows roughly 330,000 clones, roughly 87% of them singletons. The data originate from a study of cytomegalovirus exposure and HLA in healthy donors. Study-level results: The authors enumerated around 150 TCR beta chains as linked to cytomegalovirus. In vitro work confirmed that a few CMV-associated chains recognize CMV antigens. Published work reported that the classifier diagnosed cytomegalovirus status with high specificity and sensitivity.

Sequenced input: PBMCs. The clonotype originates from a woman aged 25 to 45 in good health and CMV-seropositive.

CDR3 region: CASSLALGRNYGYTF. The CDR3 DNA is TGTGCCAGCAGCTTAGCGCTTGGACGAAACTATGGCTACACCTTC. This chain connects TRBV7-2 to TRBJ1-2; no clear D gene. The CDR3 extends over 15 amino acids. Trimming left V 0 bases short and J 2 bases short, with 10 bases between. Germline CDR1 is SGHTA and CDR2 is FQGNSA.